The 3 T cell receptor beta chains below all came from one sample that was sequenced in a study of T cells in Graves' hyperthyroidism and ophthalmopathy. It was RNA transcripts that yielded the amplified TCR beta CDR3 regions. The study used the HTBI primer set for a first-round RT-PCR of the TCR CDR3. Each CDR3 protein is one row after TCRdb ran MiXCR on the multiplex PCR reads. Here the sample spans around 500,000 distinct CDR3 sequences, 22% being singletons. The material sequenced was blood. The source of these receptors is a woman aged 70 to 79 with Graves' ophthalmopathy.

The rearrangement uses TRBV20-1 and TRBJ1-5, with no clear D. Germline V lookup: CDR1 DFQATT, CDR2 SNEGSKA (reference sequence). This CDR3 contains 12 residues. Trimming took 4 bases from V and 4 from J, leaving 8 bases between them. The CDR3 sequence: CSATGGNQPQHF. The CDR3 nucleotides are TGCAGTGCTACCGGTGGGAATCAGCCCCAGCATTTT.

This clonotype was recorded many times. The CDR3 spells CASSLSPAGGYNEQFF. CDR3 in DNA: TGTGCCAGCAGCTTATCACCAGCGGGAGGGTACAATGAGCAGTTCTTC. The gene calls are TRBV7-3 and TRBJ2-1, with TRBD2 matching over 10 bases. The CDR3 totals 16 residues. Germline lookup yields CDR1 SGHTA and CDR2 FQGTGA. With 2 bases clipped from V and 4 bases from J, the junction kept 5 bases outside the gene matches.

This chain uses TRBV6-6 with TRBJ1-2; D perhaps matches TRBD1 (6 bases). V dropped 0 bases and J dropped 0 bases, with 17 bases sitting between them. The CDR3 extends over 18 amino acids. The V gene's germline CDR1 is MNHNY and CDR2 SVGAGI (reference sequence). The CDR3 sequence is CASSYSGGQMPTNYGYTF. The CDR3 DNA reads TGTGCCAGCAGTTACTCAGGGGGGCAGATGCCTACTAACTATGGCTACACCTTC.